This passage covers 2 T cell receptor beta chains from one sample sequenced in a study of blood T cell repertoires in COVID-19. Sequenced by immunoSEQ multiplex PCR; TCRdb stores in-frame clones only, minus some. The profile shows roughly 45,000 clones, over 75% of them singletons. Sample: peripheral blood. These receptors originate from a woman aged 55 to 70 with acute or convalescent COVID-19.

This clone was seen once. The J gene is TRBJ1-2, the V gene TRBV5-1; 9 bases are a match to TRBD1. V shed 2 bases and J 3 bases; nucleotides not matched to a gene: 5. Germline lookup yields CDR1 SGHRS and CDR2 YFSETQ. This CDR3 contains 15 residues. This CDR3 is CASSLATGGDYGYTF. CDR3 DNA: TGCGCCAGCAGCTTAGCAACAGGGGGCGACTATGGCTACACCTTC.

The gene calls are TRBV7-2 and TRBJ2-1; a possible D gene is TRBD2 (5 bases). In germline, CDR1 is SGHTA, CDR2 FQGNSA. The CDR3 is made up of 15 amino acids. Trimming pared 5 bases from V and 6 bases from J, leaving 17 bases between. The DNA of the CDR3 is TGTGCCAGCAGCCCACGTGAGGGCCCGGGCAATGAGCAGTTCTTC. Encoded protein: CASSPREGPGNEQFF.